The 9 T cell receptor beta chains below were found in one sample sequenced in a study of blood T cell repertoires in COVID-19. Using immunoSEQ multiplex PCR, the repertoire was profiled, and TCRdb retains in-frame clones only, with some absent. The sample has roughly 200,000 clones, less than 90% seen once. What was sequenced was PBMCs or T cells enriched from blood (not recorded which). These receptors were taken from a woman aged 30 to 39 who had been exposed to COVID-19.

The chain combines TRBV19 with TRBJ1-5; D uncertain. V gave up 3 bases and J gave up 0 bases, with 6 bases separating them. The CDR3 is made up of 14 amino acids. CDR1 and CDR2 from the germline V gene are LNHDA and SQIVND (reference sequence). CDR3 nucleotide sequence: TGTGCCAGTAGTATTAGTAGTAGCAATCAGCCCCAGCATTTT. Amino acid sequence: CASSISSSNQPQHF.

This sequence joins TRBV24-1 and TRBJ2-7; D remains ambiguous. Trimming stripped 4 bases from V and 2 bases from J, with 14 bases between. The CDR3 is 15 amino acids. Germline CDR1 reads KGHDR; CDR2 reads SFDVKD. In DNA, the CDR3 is TGTGCCACCAGTGAACCCGAAGGAGTTACCTACGAGCAGTACTTC. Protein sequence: CATSEPEGVTYEQYF.

CDR3 region: CASSMVAGSYEQYF. CDR3 nucleotides: TGTGCCAGTAGTATGGTTGCCGGCTCCTACGAGCAGTACTTC. The rearrangement links TRBV19 to TRBJ2-7; no clear D. Per the germline V gene, CDR1 is LNHDA and CDR2 is SQIVND (reference sequence). The CDR3 is made up of 14 amino acids. The ends were cut back, 3 bases at V and 0 bases at J, with 9 bases in the middle. The full variable domain, in which reference TRBV19 and TRBJ2-7 provide the parts outside the CDR3, is DGGITQSPKYLFRKEGQNVTLSCEQNLNHDAMYWYRQDPGQGLRLIYYSQIVNDFQKGDIAEGYSVSREKKESFPLTVTSAQKNPTAFYLCASSMVAGSYEQYFGPGTRLTVT.

The CDR3 protein is CACGQGGGFSNQPQHF. The DNA of the CDR3 is TGTGCCTGTGGACAGGGTGGCGGATTTAGCAATCAGCCCCAGCATTTT. The chain links TRBV30 to TRBJ1-5; 8 nucleotides match TRBD1. The V and J ends lost 6 bases and 0 bases, in that order; junction bases with no gene match: 10. The CDR3 totals 16 residues. Germline-derived CDR1 and CDR2 are GTSNPN and SVGIG (reference sequence).

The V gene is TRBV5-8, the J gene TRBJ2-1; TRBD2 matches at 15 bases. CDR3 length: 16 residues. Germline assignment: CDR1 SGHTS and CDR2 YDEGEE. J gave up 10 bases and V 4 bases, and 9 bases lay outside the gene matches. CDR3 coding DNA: TGTGCCAGCAGCCGAAGGGGACTAGCGGGGGGCAGCGAGCAGTTCTTC. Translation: CASSRRGLAGGSEQFF. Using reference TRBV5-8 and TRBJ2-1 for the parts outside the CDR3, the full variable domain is EAGVTQSPTHLIKTRGQQATLRCSPISGHTSVYWYQQALGLGLQFLLWYDEGEERNRGNFPPRFSGRQFPNYSSELNVNALELEDSALYLCASSRRGLAGGSEQFFGPGTRLTVL.

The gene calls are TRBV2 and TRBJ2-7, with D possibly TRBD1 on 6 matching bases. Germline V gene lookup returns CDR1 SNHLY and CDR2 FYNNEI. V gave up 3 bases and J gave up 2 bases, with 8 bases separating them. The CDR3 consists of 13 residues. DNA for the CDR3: TGTGCCAGCAGTGATCGGACAGCCTACGAGCAGTACTTC. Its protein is CASSDRTAYEQYF.

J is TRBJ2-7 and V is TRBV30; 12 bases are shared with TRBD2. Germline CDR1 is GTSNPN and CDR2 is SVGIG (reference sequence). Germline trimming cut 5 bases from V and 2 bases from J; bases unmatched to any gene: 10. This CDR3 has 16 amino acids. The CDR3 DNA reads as TGTGCCTGGGGGAGGCTAGCGGGGGGGAGAACCTACGAGCAGTACTTC. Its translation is CAWGRLAGGRTYEQYF. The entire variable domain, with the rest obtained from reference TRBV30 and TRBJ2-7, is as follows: SQTIHQWPATLVQPVGSPLSLECTVEGTSNPNLYWYRQAAGRGLQLLFYSVGIGQISSEVPQNLSASRPQDRQFILSSKKLLLSDSGFYLCAWGRLAGGRTYEQYFGPGTRLTVT.

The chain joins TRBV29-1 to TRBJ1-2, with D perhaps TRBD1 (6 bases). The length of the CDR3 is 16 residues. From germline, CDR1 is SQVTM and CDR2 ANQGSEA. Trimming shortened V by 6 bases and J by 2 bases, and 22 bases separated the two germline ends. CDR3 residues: CSVLTLDSLFNYGYTF. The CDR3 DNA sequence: TGCAGCGTCCTTACCTTGGACAGTCTCTTCAACTATGGCTACACCTTC. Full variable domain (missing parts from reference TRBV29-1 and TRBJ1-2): SAVISQKPSRDICQRGTSLTIQCQVDSQVTMMFWYRQQPGQSLTLIATANQGSEATYESGFVIDKFPISRPNLTFSTLTVSNMSPEDSSIYLCSVLTLDSLFNYGYTFGSGTRLTVV.

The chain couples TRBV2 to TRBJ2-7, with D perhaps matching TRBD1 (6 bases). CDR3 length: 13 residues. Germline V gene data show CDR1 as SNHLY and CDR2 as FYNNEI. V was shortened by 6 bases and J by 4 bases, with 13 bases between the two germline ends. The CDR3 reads CASSPGVIYEQYF. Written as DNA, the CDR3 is TGTGCCAGCAGCCCAGGGGTGATTTACGAGCAGTACTTC.